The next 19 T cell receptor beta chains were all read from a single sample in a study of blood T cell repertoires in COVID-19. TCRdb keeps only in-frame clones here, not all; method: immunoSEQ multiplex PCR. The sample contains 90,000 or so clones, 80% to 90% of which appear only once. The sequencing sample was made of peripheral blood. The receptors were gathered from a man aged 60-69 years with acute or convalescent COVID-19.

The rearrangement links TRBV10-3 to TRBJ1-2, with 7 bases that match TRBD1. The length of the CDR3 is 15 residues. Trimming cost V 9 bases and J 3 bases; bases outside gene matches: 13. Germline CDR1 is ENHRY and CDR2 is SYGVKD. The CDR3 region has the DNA TGTGCCATGAGGGACAGTACCAGGGGGGACTATGGCTACACCTTC. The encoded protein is CAMRDSTRGDYGYTF.

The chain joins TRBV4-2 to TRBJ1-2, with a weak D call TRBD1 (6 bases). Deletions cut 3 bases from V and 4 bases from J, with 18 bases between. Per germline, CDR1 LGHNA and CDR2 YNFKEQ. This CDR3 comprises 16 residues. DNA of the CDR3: TGTGCCAGCAGCCAGGGCGACAGGAAAAGGGTCTATGGCTACACCTTC. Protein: CASSQGDRKRVYGYTF.

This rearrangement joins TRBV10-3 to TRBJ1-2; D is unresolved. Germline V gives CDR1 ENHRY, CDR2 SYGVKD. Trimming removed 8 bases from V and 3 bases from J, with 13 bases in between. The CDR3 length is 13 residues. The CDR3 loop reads CAIAQSEDYGYTF. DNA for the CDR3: TGTGCCATCGCCCAGTCGGAGGACTATGGCTACACCTTC.

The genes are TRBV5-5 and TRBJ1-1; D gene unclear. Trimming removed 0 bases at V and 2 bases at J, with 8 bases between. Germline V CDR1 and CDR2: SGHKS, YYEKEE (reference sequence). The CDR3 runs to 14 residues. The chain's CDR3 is CASSLAGQNTEAFF. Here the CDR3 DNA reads TGTGCCAGCAGCTTGGCGGGTCAAAACACTGAAGCTTTCTTT.

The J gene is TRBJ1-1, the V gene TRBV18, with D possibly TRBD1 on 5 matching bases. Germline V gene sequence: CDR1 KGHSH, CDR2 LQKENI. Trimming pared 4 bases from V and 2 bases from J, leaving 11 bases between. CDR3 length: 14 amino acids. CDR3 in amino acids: CASSQTAVNTEAFF. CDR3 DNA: TGTGCCAGCTCACAGACAGCTGTTAACACTGAAGCTTTCTTT.

The CDR3 coding sequence is TGTGCCAGCAGCCAAGAACAGATAAACACTGAAGCTTTCTTT. Translating gives CASSQEQINTEAFF. J is TRBJ1-1 and V is TRBV3-1 (or the pseudogene TRBV3-2); D not resolved. Deletions cut 0 bases from V and 2 bases from J, with 7 bases between. The CDR3 consists of 14 residues. Germline V gene lookup returns CDR1 LGHDT and CDR2 YNNKEL (reference sequence).

The CDR3 sequence: CASSPTGGRLDNQPQHF. As DNA, the CDR3 is TGTGCCAGCTCACCTACCGGGGGGCGCCTAGACAATCAGCCCCAGCATTTT. The J gene is TRBJ1-5, the V gene TRBV18, with D possibly TRBD1 on 6 matching bases. In germline, CDR1 is KGHSH, CDR2 LQKENI. This CDR3 is built from 17 residues. V was trimmed by 3 bases and J by 3 bases, leaving 18 bases between them.

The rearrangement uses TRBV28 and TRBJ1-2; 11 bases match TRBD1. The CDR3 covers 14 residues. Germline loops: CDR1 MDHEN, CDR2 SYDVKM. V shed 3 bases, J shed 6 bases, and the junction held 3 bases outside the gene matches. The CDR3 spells CASSFRDRGNGYTF. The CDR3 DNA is TGTGCCAGCAGTTTCCGGGACAGGGGGAATGGCTACACCTTC.

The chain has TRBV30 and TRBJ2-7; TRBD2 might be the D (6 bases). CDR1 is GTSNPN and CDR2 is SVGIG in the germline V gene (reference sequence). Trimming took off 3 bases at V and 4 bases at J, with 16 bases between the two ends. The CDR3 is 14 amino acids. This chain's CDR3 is CAWSPAVGGYEQYF. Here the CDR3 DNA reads TGTGCCTGGAGCCCCGCTGTGGGGGGATACGAGCAGTACTTC.

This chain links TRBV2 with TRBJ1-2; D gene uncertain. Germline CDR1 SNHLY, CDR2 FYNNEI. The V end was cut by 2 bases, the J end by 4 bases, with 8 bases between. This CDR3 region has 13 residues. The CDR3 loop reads CASSERELYGYTF. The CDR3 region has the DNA TGTGCCAGCAGTGAACGGGAACTCTATGGCTACACCTTC.

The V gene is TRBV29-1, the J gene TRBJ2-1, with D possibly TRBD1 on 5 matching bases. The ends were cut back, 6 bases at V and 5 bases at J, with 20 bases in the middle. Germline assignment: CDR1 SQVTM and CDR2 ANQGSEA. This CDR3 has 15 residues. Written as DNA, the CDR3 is TGCAGCGTCCTCCCAAGGGGTGGCCCCAACAATGAGCAGTTCTTC. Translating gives CSVLPRGGPNNEQFF.

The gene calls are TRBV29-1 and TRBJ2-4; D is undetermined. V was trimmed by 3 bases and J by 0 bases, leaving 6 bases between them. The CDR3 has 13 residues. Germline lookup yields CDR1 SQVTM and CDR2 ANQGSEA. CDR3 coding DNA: TGCAGCGTTGACGGCGGAGCCAAAAACATTCAGTACTTC. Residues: CSVDGGAKNIQYF.

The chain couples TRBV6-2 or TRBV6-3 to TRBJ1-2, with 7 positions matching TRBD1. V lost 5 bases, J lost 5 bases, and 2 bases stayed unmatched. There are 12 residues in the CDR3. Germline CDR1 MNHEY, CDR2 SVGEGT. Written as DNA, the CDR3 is TGTGCCAGCAGTCCACAGGGGTATGGCTACACCTTC. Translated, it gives CASSPQGYGYTF.

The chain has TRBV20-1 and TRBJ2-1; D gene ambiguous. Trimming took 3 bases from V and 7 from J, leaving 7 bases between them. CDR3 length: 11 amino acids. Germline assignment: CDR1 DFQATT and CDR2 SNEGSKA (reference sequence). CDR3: CSASPVNEQFF. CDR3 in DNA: TGCAGTGCTAGCCCCGTTAATGAGCAGTTCTTC.

The CDR3 here is CASSIGAGKTDTQYF. The DNA of the CDR3 is TGTGCCAGTAGTATCGGAGCGGGAAAGACAGATACGCAGTATTTT. The rearrangement joins TRBV19 to TRBJ2-3; 7 bases are shared with TRBD2. J lost 3 bases, V lost 3 bases, and 6 bases had no gene match. This CDR3 spans 15 amino acids. Germline loops: CDR1 LNHDA, CDR2 SQIVND (reference sequence).

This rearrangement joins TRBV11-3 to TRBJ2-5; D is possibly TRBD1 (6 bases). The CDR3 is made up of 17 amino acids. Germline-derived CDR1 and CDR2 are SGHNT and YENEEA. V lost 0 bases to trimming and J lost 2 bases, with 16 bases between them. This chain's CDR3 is CASSLDVTLGTQETQYF. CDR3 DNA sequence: TGTGCCAGCAGCTTAGATGTTACCTTGGGGACACAAGAGACCCAGTACTTC.

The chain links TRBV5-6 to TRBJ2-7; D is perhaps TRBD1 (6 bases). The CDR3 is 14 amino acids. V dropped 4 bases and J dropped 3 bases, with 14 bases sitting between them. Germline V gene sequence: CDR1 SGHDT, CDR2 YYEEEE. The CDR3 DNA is TGTGCCAGCAGCATAACAGGGATGGGCTACGAGCAGTACTTC. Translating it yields CASSITGMGYEQYF.

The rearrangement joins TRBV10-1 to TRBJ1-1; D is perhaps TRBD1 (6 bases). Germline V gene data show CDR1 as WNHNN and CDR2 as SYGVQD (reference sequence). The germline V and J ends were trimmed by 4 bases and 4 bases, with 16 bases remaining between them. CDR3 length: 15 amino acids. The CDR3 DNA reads TGCGCCAGCAGTGTCGGCAGGGGAAGGGGCACTGAAGCTTTCTTT. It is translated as CASSVGRGRGTEAFF.

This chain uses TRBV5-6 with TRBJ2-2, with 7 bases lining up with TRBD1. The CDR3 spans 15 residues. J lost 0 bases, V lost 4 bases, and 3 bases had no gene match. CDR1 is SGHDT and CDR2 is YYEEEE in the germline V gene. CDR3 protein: CASSKGQTNTGELFF. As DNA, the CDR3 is TGTGCCAGCAGCAAGGGACAGACGAACACCGGGGAGCTGTTTTTT.